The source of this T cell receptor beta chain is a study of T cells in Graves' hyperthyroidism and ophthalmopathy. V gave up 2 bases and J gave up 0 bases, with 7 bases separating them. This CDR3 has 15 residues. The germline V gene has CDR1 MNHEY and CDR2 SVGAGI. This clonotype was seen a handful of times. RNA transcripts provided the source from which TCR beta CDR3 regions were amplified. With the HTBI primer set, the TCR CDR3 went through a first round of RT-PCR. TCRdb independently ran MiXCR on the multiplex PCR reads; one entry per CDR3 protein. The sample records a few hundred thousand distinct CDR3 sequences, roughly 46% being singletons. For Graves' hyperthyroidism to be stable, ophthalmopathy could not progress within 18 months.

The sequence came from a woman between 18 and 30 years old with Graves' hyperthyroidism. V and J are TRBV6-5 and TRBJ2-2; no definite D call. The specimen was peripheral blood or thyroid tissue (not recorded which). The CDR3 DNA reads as TGTGCCAGCAGTTACGATGGATCGAACACCGGGGAGCTGTTTTTT. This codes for CASSYDGSNTGELFF.